The sequence of this T cell receptor (beta chain) was determined in a study of blood T cell repertoires in COVID-19. On the study more broadly: Samples came from the United States, Italy and Spain, spanning acute and convalescent COVID-19. In each case, the material was cDNA or gDNA derived from T cells, B-cell-depleted T cells, or PBMCs.

Germline assignment: CDR1 MNHEY and CDR2 SMNVEV (reference sequence). The CDR3 contains 14 residues. V was pared by 2 bases and J by 8 bases, with 4 bases of the junction left unmatched. Patients of the Seattle cohort, enrolled during active infection, were followed longitudinally. How the authors handled the data: Amplified reference gene primers provided the basis for estimating nucleated cell counts. Repertoires were generated with immunoSEQ multiplex PCR, while TCRdb's copy carries only in-frame clones and drops some. The DNA gave D and trimming, while V, J and clone size come from that table. Altogether about 140,000 clones are present, about 87% being singletons, with the ten largest covering 2.5%.

The receptor was isolated from a human donor with COVID-19, enrolled during active disease. The donor label of this sample is uncertain. The sequenced sample was peripheral blood. The V and J genes are TRBV27 and TRBJ2-1; 9 nucleotides agree with TRBD1. Here the CDR3 DNA reads TGTGCCAGCAGTTTAGAGACAGGGGGGGATGAGCAGTTCTTC. It specifies CASSLETGGDEQFF.